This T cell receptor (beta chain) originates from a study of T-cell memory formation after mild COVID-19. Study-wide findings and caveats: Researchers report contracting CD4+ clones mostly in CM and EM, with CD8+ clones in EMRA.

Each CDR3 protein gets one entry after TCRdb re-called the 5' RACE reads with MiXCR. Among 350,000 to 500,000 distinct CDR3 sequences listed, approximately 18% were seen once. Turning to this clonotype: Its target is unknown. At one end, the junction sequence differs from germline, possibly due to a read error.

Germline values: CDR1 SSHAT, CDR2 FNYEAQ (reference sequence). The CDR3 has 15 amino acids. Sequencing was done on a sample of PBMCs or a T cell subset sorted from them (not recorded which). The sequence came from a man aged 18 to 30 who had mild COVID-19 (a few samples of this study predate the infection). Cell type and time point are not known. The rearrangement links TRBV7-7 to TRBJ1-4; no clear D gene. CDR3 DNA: TGTGCTAGCAGCCGGTCGGGGTACCCCAGTGAAAAACTGTTTTTT. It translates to CASSRSGYPSEKLFF.